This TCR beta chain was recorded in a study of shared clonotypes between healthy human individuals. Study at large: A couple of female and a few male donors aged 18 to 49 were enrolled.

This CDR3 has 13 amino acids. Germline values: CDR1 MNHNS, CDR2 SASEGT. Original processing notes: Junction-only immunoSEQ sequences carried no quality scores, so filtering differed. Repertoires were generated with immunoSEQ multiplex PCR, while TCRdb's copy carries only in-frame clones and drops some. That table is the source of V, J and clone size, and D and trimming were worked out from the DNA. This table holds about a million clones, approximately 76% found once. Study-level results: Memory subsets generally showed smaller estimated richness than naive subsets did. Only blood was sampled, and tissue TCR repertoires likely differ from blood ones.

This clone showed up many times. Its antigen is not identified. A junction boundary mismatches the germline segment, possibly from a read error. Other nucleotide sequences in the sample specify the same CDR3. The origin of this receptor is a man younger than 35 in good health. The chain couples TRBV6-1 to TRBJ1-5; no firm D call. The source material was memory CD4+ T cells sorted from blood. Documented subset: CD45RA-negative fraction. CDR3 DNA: TGTGCCAGCACTGAAAATAGCAATCAGCCCCAGCATTTT. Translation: CASTENSNQPQHF.